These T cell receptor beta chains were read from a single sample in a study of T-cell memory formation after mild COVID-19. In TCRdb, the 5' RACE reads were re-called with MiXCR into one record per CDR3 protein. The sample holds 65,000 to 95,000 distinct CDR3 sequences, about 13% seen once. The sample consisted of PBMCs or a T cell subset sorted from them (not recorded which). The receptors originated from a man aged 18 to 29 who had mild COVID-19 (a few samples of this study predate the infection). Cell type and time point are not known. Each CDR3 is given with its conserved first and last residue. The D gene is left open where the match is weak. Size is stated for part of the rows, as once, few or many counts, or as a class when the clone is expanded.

cdr3_nt: TGTGCCACCAGCAGAGATCGTGGTTTGGTTGCAAAAGAGACCCAGTACTTC
cdr3_aa: CATSRDRGLVAKETQYF
clone_size: few
d_call: .
cdr3_length: 17
v_call: TRBV15
j_call: TRBJ2-5

cdr3_nt: TGCGCCAGCAGCCAAGAGGAAGAGCGGGGGGGATCAGATACGCAGTATTTT
cdr3_aa: CASSQEEERGGSDTQYF
clone_size: few
d_call: TRBD2
cdr3_length: 17
v_call: TRBV4-3
j_call: TRBJ2-3

cdr3_nt: TGTGCCAGCAGCCCGGAGGTCGGGGGGCTCGACAATGAGCAGTTCTTC
cdr3_aa: CASSPEVGGLDNEQFF
clone_size: .
d_call: .
cdr3_length: 16
v_call: TRBV27
j_call: TRBJ2-1

cdr3_nt: TGTGCCAGCAGTTTTTTTCCTAGCGGGGAGACCCAGTACTTC
cdr3_aa: CASSFFPSGETQYF
clone_size: .
d_call: TRBD2
cdr3_length: 14
v_call: TRBV27
j_call: TRBJ2-5

cdr3_nt: TGTGCCAGCAGCTTGGGAGCGGGGGCCGGGGAGCTGTTTTTT
cdr3_aa: CASSLGAGAGELFF
clone_size: .
d_call: TRBD2
cdr3_length: 14
v_call: TRBV5-4
j_call: TRBJ2-2

cdr3_nt: TGTGCCAGCAGTCATTACCCCGGGGAGCTGTTTTTT
cdr3_aa: CASSHYPGELFF
clone_size: .
d_call: .
cdr3_length: 12
v_call: TRBV6-6
j_call: TRBJ2-2

cdr3_nt: TGTGCCAGCAGCTTTGGGGCTAGCGGGGGCGATACGCAGTATTTT
cdr3_aa: CASSFGASGGDTQYF
clone_size: few
d_call: TRBD2
cdr3_length: 15
v_call: TRBV11-3
j_call: TRBJ2-3

cdr3_nt: TGTGCCAGTAGTACCGAATCCTACAATGAGCAGTTCTTC
cdr3_aa: CASSTESYNEQFF
clone_size: .
d_call: .
cdr3_length: 13
v_call: TRBV19
j_call: TRBJ2-1

cdr3_nt: TGTGCCAGCATTACCGGGACAGGGCCGCAAAATGAGCAGTTCTTC
cdr3_aa: CASITGTGPQNEQFF
clone_size: few
d_call: TRBD1
cdr3_length: 15
v_call: TRBV2
j_call: TRBJ2-1

cdr3_nt: TGCAGCGTATTCTTGGAGAAAGCTTTCTTT
cdr3_aa: CSVFLEKAFF
clone_size: .
d_call: .
cdr3_length: 10
v_call: TRBV29-1
j_call: TRBJ1-1

cdr3_nt: TGTGCCAGCAGTCGGCAGACGAACACTGAAGCTTTCTTT
cdr3_aa: CASSRQTNTEAFF
clone_size: .
d_call: .
cdr3_length: 13
v_call: TRBV27
j_call: TRBJ1-1

cdr3_nt: TGTGCCAGCAGCATCAACCCTGGACTAGTGGACTTGCTTTCCACAGATACGCAGTATTTT
cdr3_aa: CASSINPGLVDLLSTDTQYF
clone_size: .
d_call: TRBD2
cdr3_length: 20
v_call: TRBV6-2/TRBV6-3
j_call: TRBJ2-3

cdr3_nt: TGTGCCAGCAGCTCCCCAGGACAGGGCCAATCCTACAATGAGCAGTTCTTC
cdr3_aa: CASSSPGQGQSYNEQFF
clone_size: .
d_call: TRBD1
cdr3_length: 17
v_call: TRBV7-2
j_call: TRBJ2-1

cdr3_nt: TGCAGTGCCCCGCCCCTGCCAGCGGGCGGTTACAATGAGCAGTTCTTC
cdr3_aa: CSAPPLPAGGYNEQFF
clone_size: many
d_call: .
cdr3_length: 16
v_call: TRBV20-1
j_call: TRBJ2-1

cdr3_nt: TGTGCCAGCAGCGTAGAACCAGGTAAGGGGGCGGACACTGAAGCTTTCTTT
cdr3_aa: CASSVEPGKGADTEAFF
clone_size: .
d_call: TRBD1
cdr3_length: 17
v_call: TRBV9
j_call: TRBJ1-1

cdr3_nt: TGTGCCAGCAGCTCTGCGGGGAGGGGGCTAGTTGGCTACACCTTC
cdr3_aa: CASSSAGRGLVGYTF
clone_size: few
d_call: TRBD1
cdr3_length: 15
v_call: TRBV7-9
j_call: TRBJ1-2

cdr3_nt: TGCGCCAGCAGCCAGGTTGGCGGGGAGACAGATACGCAGTATTTT
cdr3_aa: CASSQVGGETDTQYF
clone_size: few
d_call: .
cdr3_length: 15
v_call: TRBV5-1
j_call: TRBJ2-3

cdr3_nt: TGTGCCAGCAGCCGGACTAGCGGGGGGGCTCGAGAGCAGTACTTC
cdr3_aa: CASSRTSGGAREQYF
clone_size: .
d_call: TRBD2
cdr3_length: 15
v_call: TRBV7-2
j_call: TRBJ2-7

cdr3_nt: TGTGCCAGCAGCCCCCTGGGACAGGCCCTCCGTGGCTACACCTTC
cdr3_aa: CASSPLGQALRGYTF
clone_size: .
d_call: TRBD1
cdr3_length: 15
v_call: TRBV14
j_call: TRBJ1-2

cdr3_nt: TGCAGCGCAATATCCCGTAACTATGGCTACACCTTC
cdr3_aa: CSAISRNYGYTF
clone_size: few
d_call: .
cdr3_length: 12
v_call: TRBV29-1
j_call: TRBJ1-2

cdr3_nt: TGCGCCAGCAGCTTGGGGTGGGGCGGACCGAATGAGCAGTTCTTC
cdr3_aa: CASSLGWGGPNEQFF
clone_size: few
d_call: .
cdr3_length: 15
v_call: TRBV5-1
j_call: TRBJ2-1

cdr3_nt: TGTGCCAGCAGTTCCCCCCGACGGGATAACACTGAAGCTTTCTTT
cdr3_aa: CASSSPRRDNTEAFF
clone_size: .
d_call: .
cdr3_length: 15
v_call: TRBV6-2/TRBV6-3
j_call: TRBJ1-1

cdr3_nt: TGTGCCAGCAGTTTAGGACAGGGGAGGGGTCCCCAGCATTTT
cdr3_aa: CASSLGQGRGPQHF
clone_size: .
d_call: TRBD1
cdr3_length: 14
v_call: TRBV12-3/TRBV12-4
j_call: TRBJ1-5

cdr3_nt: TGTGCCAGCAGACCCTCCGGGGGTGACTATGGCTACACCTTC
cdr3_aa: CASRPSGGDYGYTF
clone_size: .
d_call: .
cdr3_length: 14
v_call: TRBV14
j_call: TRBJ1-2

cdr3_nt: TGCGCCAGCAGCTCGGCTGGGGGGTCTTACAATGAGCAGTTCTTC
cdr3_aa: CASSSAGGSYNEQFF
clone_size: .
d_call: .
cdr3_length: 15
v_call: TRBV5-1
j_call: TRBJ2-1

cdr3_nt: TGTGCCAGCAGCCAAGATTTCGAGCGGGGGGCTTTTCCGGTGAACACAGATACGCAGTATTTT
cdr3_aa: CASSQDFERGAFPVNTDTQYF
clone_size: .
d_call: TRBD2
cdr3_length: 21
v_call: TRBV4-2
j_call: TRBJ2-3

cdr3_nt: TGTGCCAGCAGCTATGGACAGGGCACCGGGGAGCTGTTTTTT
cdr3_aa: CASSYGQGTGELFF
clone_size: .
d_call: TRBD1
cdr3_length: 14
v_call: TRBV5-6
j_call: TRBJ2-2

cdr3_nt: TGTGCCAGCAGTTTATCGGTACTCACTAGGAACACCGGGGAGCTGTTTTTT
cdr3_aa: CASSLSVLTRNTGELFF
clone_size: .
d_call: .
cdr3_length: 17
v_call: TRBV27
j_call: TRBJ2-2

cdr3_nt: TGTGCCAGCAGCTTAGGGATTACCGGGGAGCTGTTTTTT
cdr3_aa: CASSLGITGELFF
clone_size: many
d_call: .
cdr3_length: 13
v_call: TRBV7-6
j_call: TRBJ2-2

cdr3_nt: TGTGCCAGCAGTTTTGTCGGACAGGCCAATCAGCCCCAGCATTTT
cdr3_aa: CASSFVGQANQPQHF
clone_size: few
d_call: TRBD1
cdr3_length: 15
v_call: TRBV12-3/TRBV12-4
j_call: TRBJ1-5

cdr3_nt: TGTGCCAGCAGCTTTTCAGGATCCTACGAGCAGTACTTC
cdr3_aa: CASSFSGSYEQYF
clone_size: many
d_call: .
cdr3_length: 13
v_call: TRBV5-5
j_call: TRBJ2-7

cdr3_nt: TGTGCCAGCAGTTACTCGTTCCGCGGGGAGCAGTTCTTC
cdr3_aa: CASSYSFRGEQFF
clone_size: .
d_call: .
cdr3_length: 13
v_call: TRBV6-5
j_call: TRBJ2-1

cdr3_nt: TGTGCCAGCAGCCCCTCAGGAGGGATGAACACTGAAGCTTTCTTT
cdr3_aa: CASSPSGGMNTEAFF
clone_size: few
d_call: .
cdr3_length: 15
v_call: TRBV7-9
j_call: TRBJ1-1

cdr3_nt: TGTGCCAGCAACGAGGGTAGCGGGGGGGCGTTCCGAGACAATGAGCAGTTCTTC
cdr3_aa: CASNEGSGGAFRDNEQFF
clone_size: .
d_call: TRBD2
cdr3_length: 18
v_call: TRBV9
j_call: TRBJ2-1

cdr3_nt: TGTGCCAGCAGCTTCGGACTAGCCTCAGATACGCAGTATTTT
cdr3_aa: CASSFGLASDTQYF
clone_size: many
d_call: TRBD2
cdr3_length: 14
v_call: TRBV7-6
j_call: TRBJ2-3

cdr3_nt: TGCAGTGCTGTTACAGGGTACTATGGCTACACCTTC
cdr3_aa: CSAVTGYYGYTF
clone_size: many
d_call: .
cdr3_length: 12
v_call: TRBV20-1
j_call: TRBJ1-2

cdr3_nt: TGCGCCAGCAGCTTCGCCATCACTAGCGAAGAGACCCAGTACTTC
cdr3_aa: CASSFAITSEETQYF
clone_size: many
d_call: TRBD2
cdr3_length: 15
v_call: TRBV5-1
j_call: TRBJ2-5

cdr3_nt: TGTGCCAGCGGGTTGTCGGGCAGGCGAGATTCACCCCTCCACTTT
cdr3_aa: CASGLSGRRDSPLHF
clone_size: many
d_call: .
cdr3_length: 15
v_call: TRBV27
j_call: TRBJ1-6

cdr3_nt: TGTGCCAGCAGGGTTTCCACCGGGGAGCTGTTTTTT
cdr3_aa: CASRVSTGELFF
clone_size: .
d_call: .
cdr3_length: 12
v_call: TRBV6-2/TRBV6-3
j_call: TRBJ2-2

cdr3_nt: TGTGCCTGGAGAAGGACAGGGGCACACGAGCAGTACTTC
cdr3_aa: CAWRRTGAHEQYF
clone_size: .
d_call: TRBD1
cdr3_length: 13
v_call: TRBV30
j_call: TRBJ2-7

cdr3_nt: TGCGCCAGCAGCCAAGAGGTCTGGGGACAGATATTAAGCTCCTACAATGAGCAGTTCTTC
cdr3_aa: CASSQEVWGQILSSYNEQFF
clone_size: .
d_call: TRBD1
cdr3_length: 20
v_call: TRBV4-3
j_call: TRBJ2-1

cdr3_nt: TGCAGCGTAACAGGGGGATACACAGATACGCAGTATTTT
cdr3_aa: CSVTGGYTDTQYF
clone_size: few
d_call: TRBD1
cdr3_length: 13
v_call: TRBV29-1
j_call: TRBJ2-3

cdr3_nt: TGCAGTCCTCACGCCGGGGGGGTTTCACCCCTCCACTTT
cdr3_aa: CSPHAGGVSPLHF
clone_size: .
d_call: .
cdr3_length: 13
v_call: TRBV20-1
j_call: TRBJ1-6

cdr3_nt: TGCGCCAGCTCAAACCGGGACAGGCTTAACTATGGCTACACCTTC
cdr3_aa: CASSNRDRLNYGYTF
clone_size: few
d_call: TRBD1
cdr3_length: 15
v_call: TRBV5-1
j_call: TRBJ1-2

cdr3_nt: TGTGCCAGCAGATTAGACCCTTCAGAGACCCAGTACTTC
cdr3_aa: CASRLDPSETQYF
clone_size: .
d_call: .
cdr3_length: 13
v_call: TRBV7-9
j_call: TRBJ2-5

cdr3_nt: TGTGCCAGCACCCAGGGCAGTGAGGCCTACGAGCAGTACTTC
cdr3_aa: CASTQGSEAYEQYF
clone_size: few
d_call: .
cdr3_length: 14
v_call: TRBV9
j_call: TRBJ2-7

cdr3_nt: TGTGCCAGCAGCGAGAGCGGGGAAAACATTCAGTACTTC
cdr3_aa: CASSESGENIQYF
clone_size: .
d_call: TRBD2
cdr3_length: 13
v_call: TRBV9
j_call: TRBJ2-4

cdr3_nt: TGTGCCGTTAGGGGGACTAGTTCACCCGGGGAGCTGTTTTTT
cdr3_aa: CAVRGTSSPGELFF
clone_size: few
d_call: TRBD2
cdr3_length: 14
v_call: TRBV6-5
j_call: TRBJ2-2

cdr3_nt: TGTGCCAGCAGTTCGAGTCCCGGGACAGATAGCAATCAGCCCCAGCATTTT
cdr3_aa: CASSSSPGTDSNQPQHF
clone_size: few
d_call: TRBD1
cdr3_length: 17
v_call: TRBV6-5
j_call: TRBJ1-5

cdr3_nt: TGTGCCAGCAGCTCACAGGAGGACCAAGAGACCCAGTACTTC
cdr3_aa: CASSSQEDQETQYF
clone_size: many
d_call: .
cdr3_length: 14
v_call: TRBV7-9
j_call: TRBJ2-5

cdr3_nt: .
cdr3_aa: CASSYSIRAGLLNTEAFF
clone_size: few
d_call: .
cdr3_length: 18
v_call: TRBV6-5
j_call: TRBJ1-1

cdr3_nt: TGTGCCAGCAGATATGGGGACAGGTCGATGGTAAACACTGAAGCTTTCTTT
cdr3_aa: CASRYGDRSMVNTEAFF
clone_size: .
d_call: TRBD1
cdr3_length: 17
v_call: TRBV6-6
j_call: TRBJ1-1

cdr3_nt: TGTGCCAGCAGCACCGGGGAAGGGGCTCAGCCCCAGCATTTT
cdr3_aa: CASSTGEGAQPQHF
clone_size: .
d_call: .
cdr3_length: 14
v_call: TRBV12-3/TRBV12-4
j_call: TRBJ1-5

cdr3_nt: TGCGCCAGCAGCCCGAGGGCAGGGAGCTCCTACGAGCAGTACTTC
cdr3_aa: CASSPRAGSSYEQYF
clone_size: .
d_call: .
cdr3_length: 15
v_call: TRBV5-1
j_call: TRBJ2-7

cdr3_nt: TGTGCCAGCAGTGGGGGTGGGGCTGGGACAGATACGCAGTATTTT
cdr3_aa: CASSGGGAGTDTQYF
clone_size: few
d_call: .
cdr3_length: 15
v_call: TRBV7-3
j_call: TRBJ2-3

cdr3_nt: TGTGCCAGCAGTTTAGTTACTAGCGGGGAGCATAGGGCCACGCAGTATTTT
cdr3_aa: CASSLVTSGEHRATQYF
clone_size: .
d_call: TRBD2
cdr3_length: 17
v_call: TRBV12-3/TRBV12-4
j_call: TRBJ2-3

cdr3_nt: TGTGCTAGTGGTTTAGGAAGCTATGGCTACACCTTC
cdr3_aa: CASGLGSYGYTF
clone_size: once
d_call: .
cdr3_length: 12
v_call: TRBV12-5
j_call: TRBJ1-2